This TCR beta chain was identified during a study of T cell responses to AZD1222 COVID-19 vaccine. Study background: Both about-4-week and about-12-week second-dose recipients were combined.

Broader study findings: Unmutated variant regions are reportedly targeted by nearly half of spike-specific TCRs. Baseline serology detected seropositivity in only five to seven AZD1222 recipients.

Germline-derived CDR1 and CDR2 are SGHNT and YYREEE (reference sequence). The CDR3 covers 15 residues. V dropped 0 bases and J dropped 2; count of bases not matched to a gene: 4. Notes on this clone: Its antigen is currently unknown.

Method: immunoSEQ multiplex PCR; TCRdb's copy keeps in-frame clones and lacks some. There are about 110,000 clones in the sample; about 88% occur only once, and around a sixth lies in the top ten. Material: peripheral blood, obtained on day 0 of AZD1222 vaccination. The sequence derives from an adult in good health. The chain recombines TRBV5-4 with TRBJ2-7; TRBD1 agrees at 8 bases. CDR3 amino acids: CASSLAGTGAYEQYF. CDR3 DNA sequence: TGTGCCAGCAGCTTGGCCGGGACAGGAGCCTACGAGCAGTACTTC. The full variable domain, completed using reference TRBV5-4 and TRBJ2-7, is ETGVTQSPTHLIKTRGQQVTLRCSSQSGHNTVSWYQQALGQGPQFIFQYYREEENGRGNFPPRFSGLQFPNYSSELNVNALELDDSALYLCASSLAGTGAYEQYFGPGTRLTVT.